What follows is one T cell receptor beta chain and its context. Which antigen it targets is not known. The junction departs from germline at one end; a sequencing error may be responsible. Based on the germline V gene, the CDR1 and CDR2 sequences are SGDLS and YYNGEE. Inclusive of the bounding cysteine and phenylalanine, the CDR3 is 15 residues long. Of all the DNA, just the CDR3 is kept, 45 bases in frame from base 1. The sample is drawn from a study of CD8+CD57+ T cells in acquired aplastic anemia (dated by TCRdb to between 2017 and 2018). Turning to the overall study: On average, sorted CD4+ and CD8+ cells yielded roughly 3.4 ug of extracted DNA, with a range of roughly 0.18 to 30 ug. A CD8+CD57+ expansion meant a frequency higher than the mean frequency seen in healthy subjects.

Genomic DNA served as template for TCR beta VDJ combination and CDR3 sequence profiling. An Illumina HiSeq 2000 was used for TCR repertoire sequencing. The published analysis was carried out like this. TRBV/TRBJ rearrangement plots, CDR3 size and DJ length profiles, and Simpson's diversity index were used to evaluate the repertoires. The immunodominant clone was defined as the most abundant DNA sequence in deep sequencing data. CDR3 amino acid sequences were screened for sharing across subjects and were compared with published repertoires and the VDJdb database. The public reads were run again by TCRdb, first through fastp at Q25 and then through MiXCR, and only productive beta chains were kept. Entries are consolidated by CDR3 protein sequence, retaining the most common genes and DNA. These V and J calls originate from TCRdb's pipeline instead of the authors' own analysis. Within this sample are fewer than 250,000 distinct CDR3 sequences, with 40% to 60% of them counted one time only. The ten largest account for 20% of the sample.

The full study reports these points: CD8+ Simpson's diversity did not differ significantly between patients and healthy controls (P=0.060). Around 27 CD8+ CDR3 sequences were shared between patients and controls but appeared highly expressed in patients and within their immunodominant clones.

Flow cytometry had shown CD8+CD57+ cell expansion in the patients selected for sequencing. Severe acquired aplastic anemia was diagnosed in all patients according to International Study of Aplastic Anemia and Agranulocytosis and Camitta criteria. Patients had received no therapy at the time of blood sampling. The study deep-sequenced TCR repertoires of sorted CD4+ and CD8+ blood T cells from severe aplastic anemia patients and healthy subjects. In the USA, patient enrollment took place under clinicaltrials.gov protocols 00001620, 01623167, 00001397, 00071045, 00081523 and 00961064. Ficoll-Paque density gradient centrifugation was used to isolate peripheral blood mononuclear cells. Before DNA extraction, CD4+ and CD8+ T cells were sorted with FACS or magnetic beads.

The sequence came from a human donor with aplastic anemia. Specimen: sorted CD4+, CD8+, or CD8+CD57+ T cells (not recorded which) from PBMCs. Recombination linked TRBV9 to TRBJ2-7, with the D call perhaps TRBD1 or TRBD2, as 5 bases match in each case. In nucleotides, the sequence is TGTGCCAGCAGCGCTAAGGGGCAGGGTCCCGGGGAGCTGTACTTC. Protein translation: CASSAKGQGPGELYF.